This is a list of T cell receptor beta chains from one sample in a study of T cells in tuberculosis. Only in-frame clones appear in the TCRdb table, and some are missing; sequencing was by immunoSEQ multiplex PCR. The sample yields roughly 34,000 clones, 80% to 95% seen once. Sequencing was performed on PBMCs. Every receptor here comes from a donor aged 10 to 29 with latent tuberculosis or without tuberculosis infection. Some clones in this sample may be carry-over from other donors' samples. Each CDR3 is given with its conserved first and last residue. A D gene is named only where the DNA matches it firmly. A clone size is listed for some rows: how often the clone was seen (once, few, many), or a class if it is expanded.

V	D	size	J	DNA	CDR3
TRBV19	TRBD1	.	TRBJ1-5	TGTGCCAGTAGGGGGGGGACAGGGAGACAGCCCCAGCATTTT	CASRGGTGRQPQHF
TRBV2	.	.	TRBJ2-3	TGTGCCAGCAGTGCATTAGGCACAGATACGCAGTATTTT	CASSALGTDTQYF
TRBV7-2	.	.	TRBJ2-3	TGTGCCAGCAGCTTATATGGGCAGGGAGGTTCAGATACGCAGTATTTT	CASSLYGQGGSDTQYF
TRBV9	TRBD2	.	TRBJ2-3	TGTGCCAGCAGCGTAGAGGAGCGGGACACAGATACGCAGTATTTT	CASSVEERDTDTQYF
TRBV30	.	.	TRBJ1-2	TGTGCCTGGAGTTCCCATTTACAGCCGAAGTATGGCTACACCTTC	CAWSSHLQPKYGYTF
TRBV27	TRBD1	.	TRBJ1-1	TGTGCCAGCAGTCTCACAGGGGTAACTGAAGCTTTCTTT	CASSLTGVTEAFF
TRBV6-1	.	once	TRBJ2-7	TGTGCCAGCAGTAACAACCTCGCCTACGAGCAGTACTTC	CASSNNLAYEQYF
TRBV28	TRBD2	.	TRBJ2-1	TGTGCCAGCAGTTTAAGCGGGACCTACAATGAGCAGTTCTTC	CASSLSGTYNEQFF
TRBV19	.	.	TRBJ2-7	TGTGCCAGTAGTATTTCGGCTAGCGAGTCCTACGAGCAGTACTTC	CASSISASESYEQYF
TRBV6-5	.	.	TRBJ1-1	TGTGCCAGCAGGAACCGTAAGAGCACTGAAGCTTTCTTT	CASRNRKSTEAFF
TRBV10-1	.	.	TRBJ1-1	TGCGCCAGCAGTGAGCGAGACAGTAGGAACACTGAAGCTTTCTTT	CASSERDSRNTEAFF
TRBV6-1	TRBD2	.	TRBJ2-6	TGTGCCAGCAGTGAGGGGGGGTCTGGGGCCAACGTCCTGACTTTC	CASSEGGSGANVLTF
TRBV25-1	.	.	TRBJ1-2	TGTGCCAGCAGTACAGGAATGAGCTATGGCTACACCTTC	CASSTGMSYGYTF
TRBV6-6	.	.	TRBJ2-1	TGTGCCAGCAGTTACATTCCCGACAATGAGCAGTTCTTC	CASSYIPDNEQFF
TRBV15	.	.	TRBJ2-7	TGTGCCACCAGCAGGAGACAGGGAGGCTACGAGCAGTACTTC	CATSRRQGGYEQYF
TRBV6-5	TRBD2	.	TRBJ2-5	TGTGCCAGCAGTTTGGTAGCGGGAGCGGGCGAGACCCAGTACTTC	CASSLVAGAGETQYF
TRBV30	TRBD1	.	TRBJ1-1	TGTGCCTGGAGGGACAGGTCACCTGAAGCTTTCTTT	CAWRDRSPEAFF
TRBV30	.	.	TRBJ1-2	TGTGCCTGGAGCGTTGGAGAGGGCCCATATGGCTACACCTTC	CAWSVGEGPYGYTF
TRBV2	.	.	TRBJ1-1	TGTGCCAGCAGACTATCACGTAACACTGAAGCTTTCTTT	CASRLSRNTEAFF
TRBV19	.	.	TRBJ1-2	TGTGCCAGTAGTATAGGCGGCGAGCCTAACTATGGCTACACCTTC	CASSIGGEPNYGYTF
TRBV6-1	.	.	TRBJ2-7	TGTGCCAGCAGTGGCCGTTGGGGGCCCTCCTACGAGCAGTACTTC	CASSGRWGPSYEQYF
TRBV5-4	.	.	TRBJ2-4	TGTGCCAGCAGCGGCAGGGATGGCAAAAACATTCAGTACTTC	CASSGRDGKNIQYF
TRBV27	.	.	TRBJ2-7	TGTGCCAGCAGTTTTTACAGGGAGACCTACGAGCAGTACTTC	CASSFYRETYEQYF
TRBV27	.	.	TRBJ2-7	TGTGCCAGCAGTTTAAATGGGGGCGGATACGAGCAGTACTTC	CASSLNGGGYEQYF
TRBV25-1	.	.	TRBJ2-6	TGTGCCAGCAGTGAATATACTGGGGCCAACGTCCTGACTTTC	CASSEYTGANVLTF
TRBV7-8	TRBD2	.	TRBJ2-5	TGTGCCAGCAGCTTCTCTAGCGGACAAGAGACCCAGTACTTC	CASSFSSGQETQYF
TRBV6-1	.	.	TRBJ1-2	TGTGCCAGCACGGATAGGAGGGCCTATGGCTACACCTTC	CASTDRRAYGYTF
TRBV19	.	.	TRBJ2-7	TGTGCCAGTAGTACGAGCCAAACGACAAATTCCTACGAGCAGTACTTC	CASSTSQTTNSYEQYF
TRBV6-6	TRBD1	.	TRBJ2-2	TGTGCCAGCAGTTACTCGATCACAGGGGACACCGGGGAGCTGTTTTTT	CASSYSITGDTGELFF
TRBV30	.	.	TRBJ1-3	TGTGCCTCCGGAGATGGGGGAAACACCATATATTTT	CASGDGGNTIYF
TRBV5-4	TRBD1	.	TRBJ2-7	TGTGCCAGCAGCCTCGGACAGGTTCCCTACGAGCAGTACTTC	CASSLGQVPYEQYF
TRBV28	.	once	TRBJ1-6	TGTGCCAGCAGTGCGGGCAGGTCGAATAATTCACCCCTCCACTTT	CASSAGRSNNSPLHF
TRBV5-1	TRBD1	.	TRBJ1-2	TGCGCCAGCAGGGACCCTGGCCAGGGGGCTTGGGGCTACACCTTC	CASRDPGQGAWGYTF
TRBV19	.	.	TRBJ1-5	TGTGCCAGTAGTCGCAGTAAAAATCAGCCCCAGCATTTT	CASSRSKNQPQHF
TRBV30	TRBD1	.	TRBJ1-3	TGTGCCTGGAGTCGGTCAGGGGGGTTGGACACCATATATTTT	CAWSRSGGLDTIYF
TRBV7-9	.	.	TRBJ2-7	TGTGCCAGCAGCCCAATTCCCTACGAGCAGTACTTC	CASSPIPYEQYF
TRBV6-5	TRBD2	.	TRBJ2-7	TGTGCCAGCAGTTACGTGGCGGGGGGCTCCTACGAGCAGTACTTC	CASSYVAGGSYEQYF
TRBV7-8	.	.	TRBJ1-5	TGTGCCAGCAGCCCCTCCGGCAGGGATCAGCCCCAGCATTTT	CASSPSGRDQPQHF
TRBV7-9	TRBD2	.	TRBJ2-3	TGTGCCAGCAGCTCTAGCGGCGGGGGGGATACGCAGTATTTT	CASSSSGGGDTQYF
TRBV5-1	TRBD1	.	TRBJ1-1	TGCGCCAGCAGCTGGGGGCAGGGGGCGAACACTGAAGCTTTCTTT	CASSWGQGANTEAFF
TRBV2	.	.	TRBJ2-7	TGTGCCAGCTCCATCGGGGGGCCCTACGAGCAGTACTTC	CASSIGGPYEQYF
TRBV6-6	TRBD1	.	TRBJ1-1	TGTGCCGGAGGACAGGGGGCTGAAGCTTTCTTT	CAGGQGAEAFF
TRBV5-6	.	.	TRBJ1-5	TGTGCCAGCAGCTTGGGGGGAGGTCAGCCCCAGCATTTT	CASSLGGGQPQHF
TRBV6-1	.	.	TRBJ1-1	TGTGCCAGCAGTCCAGGGAACACTGAAGCTTTCTTT	CASSPGNTEAFF
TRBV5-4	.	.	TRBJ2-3	TGTGCCAGCAGCGGGCAAGGACTCTCGGATACGCAGTATTTT	CASSGQGLSDTQYF
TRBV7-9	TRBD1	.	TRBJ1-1	TGTGCCAGCAGCCTGCGATCAGGGGGCCCTGAAGCTTTCTTT	CASSLRSGGPEAFF
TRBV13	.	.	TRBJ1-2	TGTGCCAGCAGCCCCCGAGGCGAAGCCTATGGCTACACCTTC	CASSPRGEAYGYTF
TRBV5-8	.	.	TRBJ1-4	TGTGCCAGCAGCCCGTACAGGACAACTAATGAAAAACTGTTTTTT	CASSPYRTTNEKLFF
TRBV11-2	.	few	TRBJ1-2	TGTGCCAGCAGCTTAGATCCATCAGGGTTCGGTGGCTACACCTTC	CASSLDPSGFGGYTF